The clone carrying this T cell receptor beta chain was seen a single time. TCRdb's table, derived via immunoSEQ multiplex PCR, lists solely in-frame clones and lacks some. The sample shows 95,000 to 100,000 clones, around 96% of them seen only once. The sample comes from a study of technical replicates of blood from a few donors. Germline lookup yields CDR1 SGHTA and CDR2 FQGNSA. The CDR3 loop spans 16 amino acids. V was pared by 2 bases and J by 4 bases, with 17 bases between. The TCR originated in a human donor in good health. Sequenced material: T cells isolated from PBMCs. V usage is TRBV7-2 and J usage is TRBJ1-2; perhaps TRBD1 as D (6 bases). Here the CDR3 reads CASSLKGGRPFYGYTF. The CDR3 region has the DNA TGTGCCAGCAGCTTAAAGGGGGGGCGACCCTTCTATGGCTACACCTTC.